Detailed here is one T cell receptor beta chain. Its matching antigen is unknown. Here immunoSEQ multiplex PCR was the method, and the copy in TCRdb shows in-frame clones only, minus some. The repertoire holds 20,000 to 25,000 clones, with approximately 73% as singletons. The sample is drawn from a study of T cells after posttransplantation cyclophosphamide. The V end was cut by 0 bases, the J end by 3 bases, with 12 bases between. The CDR3 contains 16 residues. The germline V gene has CDR1 LGHNA and CDR2 YSLEER. The related graft donor's blood sample was taken on the day of bone marrow donation. General study points: Later post-transplant blood repertoires were often dominated by donor CD8+ memory clones. Recipient CMV seropositivity and CMV reactivation strongly tracked TRB clonality. Tissue-infiltrating T cells from skin or gut overlapped little with blood T cells.

This clonotype originated in a woman aged 55-70 years in good health, CMV-negative, and a related stem cell transplant donor. V is TRBV4-3 and J is TRBJ1-5; D call uncertain. The sample comprised memory CD4+ T cells sorted from PBMCs. Here the CDR3 DNA reads TGCGCCAGCAGCCAAGACCCACAGTGGGCCAATCAGCCCCAGCATTTT. The encoded protein is CASSQDPQWANQPQHF.